Sequencing of this T cell receptor (beta chain) was carried out in a study of Ad26.COV2.S vaccination and SARS-CoV-2 variants. The protocol was immunoSEQ multiplex PCR, while the TCRdb copy is restricted to in-frame clones and leaves out a portion. The sample holds 300,000 to 400,000 clones, roughly 91% seen once. The sample's treatment: roughly 20 received Ad26.COV2.S at low or high dose, single or two shots; several received placebo; per-sample allocation not given. Sampling happened 63 days after the first vaccine or placebo injection. In regard to this clone: The antigen remains undetermined.

The study's findings and limits: It is possible that the TCR breadth and depth analyses underestimated the total T cell responses.

This CDR3 has 14 amino acids. Losses at the gene ends were 6 bases for V and 4 bases for J; bases not matched to a gene: 8. The germline V gene has CDR1 MNHEY and CDR2 SVGEGT. Specimen: peripheral blood, collected in a trial of Ad26.COV2.S vaccine versus placebo. The receptor was derived from a person aged 18-65 years who received the Ad26.COV2.S COVID-19 vaccine or a placebo. The chain combines TRBV6-2 or TRBV6-3 with TRBJ1-2; TRBD1 matches at 7 bases. In DNA form, the CDR3 reads TGTGCCAGCAGCCGGGACAGTCTCGGCTATGGCTACACCTTC. It codes for CASSRDSLGYGYTF.